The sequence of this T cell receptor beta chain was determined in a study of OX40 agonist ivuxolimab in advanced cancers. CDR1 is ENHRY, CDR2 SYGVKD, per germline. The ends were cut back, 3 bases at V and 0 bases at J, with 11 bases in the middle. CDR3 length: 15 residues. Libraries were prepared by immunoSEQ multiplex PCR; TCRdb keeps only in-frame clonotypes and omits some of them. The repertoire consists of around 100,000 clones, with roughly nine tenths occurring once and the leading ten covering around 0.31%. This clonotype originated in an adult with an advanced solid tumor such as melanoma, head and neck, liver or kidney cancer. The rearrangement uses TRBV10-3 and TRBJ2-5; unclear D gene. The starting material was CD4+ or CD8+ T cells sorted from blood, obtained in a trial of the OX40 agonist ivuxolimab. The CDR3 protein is CAISEVTRNQETQYF. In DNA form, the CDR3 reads TGTGCCATCAGTGAAGTAACGAGAAACCAAGAGACCCAGTACTTC.